Each of the 29 T cell receptor beta chains below was sequenced from the same sample in a study of human T cells and chemical hapten exposure. TCRdb re-called the RACE reads with MiXCR, one entry per CDR3 protein. The sample lists about 190,000 distinct CDR3 sequences, about 25% occurring once. The time point was: patch test 3, about 24 weeks after DPC sensitization. Treatment described: therapeutic diphenylcyclopropenone sensitization with weekly scalp DPC. The sequencing used whole blood, collected in connection with sensitization to the hapten diphenylcyclopropenone (DPC). The source of these receptors is a woman between 40 and 50 years old with alopecia areata. Some clones in this sample may be carry-over from other donors' samples.

This chain connects TRBV24-1 to TRBJ2-3; D remains ambiguous. Germline V gene lookup returns CDR1 KGHDR and CDR2 SFDVKD. The CDR3 sequence is 15 residues long. Trimming left V 4 bases short and J 9 bases short, with 19 bases between. CDR3 nucleotides: TGTGCCACCAGTGACAATGGACGGCCGCAAGGGACGCAGTATTTT. This translates into CATSDNGRPQGTQYF.

This chain links TRBV7-9 with TRBJ2-2, with a weak D call TRBD1 (5 bases). V was shortened by 1 base and J by 3 bases, with 12 bases between the two germline ends. Germline values: CDR1 SEHNR, CDR2 FQNEAQ (reference sequence). The CDR3 spans 16 residues. The DNA of the CDR3 is TGTGCCAGCAGCTTAGATCGTGGGGCGTACACCGGGGAGCTGTTTTTT. This translates into CASSLDRGAYTGELFF.

This clonotype occurred a few times. A read error may produce the germline difference seen at one junction end. CDR3 coding DNA: TGTGCTAGCAGCTTAGAATGGGGGGTATTTAGCAATCAGCCCCAGCATTTT. This encodes CASSLEWGVFSNQPQHF. The chain combines TRBV7-7 with TRBJ1-5; possible D gene TRBD1, 5 bases. The CDR3 is 17 residues long. Germline CDR1 and CDR2: SSHAT and FNYEAQ (reference sequence).

This clonotype came up a few times. The V gene is TRBV5-1, the J gene TRBJ1-5; D is uncertain. CDR3 length equals 13 residues. Germline V CDR1 and CDR2: SGHRS, YFSETQ. Between the trimmed V and J ends, which lost 1 base and 5 bases, there was a span of 7 bases. The CDR3 region is CASSLSGHQPQHF. The CDR3 region has the DNA TGCGCCAGCAGCTTGAGCGGGCATCAGCCCCAGCATTTT.

The V gene is TRBV7-2, the J gene TRBJ2-7; a possible D gene is TRBD1 (6 bases). The CDR3 totals 14 residues. In germline, CDR1 is SGHTA, CDR2 FQGNSA. Trimming left V 1 base short and J 3 bases short, with 10 bases between. In DNA form, the CDR3 reads TGTGCCAGCAGCTTAGGGGGGCCCAACTACGAGCAGTACTTC. This codes for CASSLGGPNYEQYF.

V usage is TRBV21-1 and J usage is TRBJ2-2; the table's D call, TRBD2, has no DNA check behind it. TRBV21-1 is recorded as a pseudogene. CDR3 length: 22 amino acids. This chain's CDR3 is CASSKVPIPGLAGRKNTGELFF. The CDR3 region has the DNA TGTGCCAGCAGCAAAGTCCCGATCCCGGGACTAGCGGGAAGAAAGAACACCGGGGAGCTGTTTTTT.

V and J are TRBV28 and TRBJ2-1; 8 nucleotides agree with TRBD2. V lost 3 bases and J lost 7; bases outside the gene matches: 8. The V gene's germline CDR1 is MDHEN and CDR2 SYDVKM. The CDR3 runs 15 residues. This CDR3 reads CASSLGTSAGNEQFF. CDR3 bases: TGTGCCAGCAGTTTGGGGACTAGTGCAGGGAATGAGCAGTTCTTC.

Only one count was recorded for this clonotype. This chain links TRBV6-6 with TRBJ2-5; 7 bases agree with TRBD1. The V gene's germline CDR1 is MNHNY and CDR2 SVGAGI (reference sequence). There are 15 residues in the CDR3. V lost 2 bases to trimming and J lost 3 bases; unmatched junction nucleotides: 6. As DNA, the CDR3 is TGTGCCAGCAGTTACCCCGGGCAGGGGGAAGAGACCCAGTACTTC. Protein sequence: CASSYPGQGEETQYF.

The gene calls are TRBV10-3 and TRBJ2-7; D gene unclear. Germline CDR1 and CDR2: ENHRY and SYGVKD. The CDR3 has 13 residues. The V end was cut by 4 bases, the J end by 3 bases, with 10 bases between. The CDR3 protein is CAISGEPGYEQYF. The CDR3 coding sequence is TGTGCCATCAGTGGTGAGCCTGGCTACGAGCAGTACTTC.

The V call is TRBV25-1, the J call TRBJ1-1; possibly TRBD1 for D (6 bases). The CDR3 totals 14 residues. V gave up 0 bases and J gave up 5 bases, with 10 bases separating them. The germline gives CDR1 MGHDK, CDR2 SYGVNS. In DNA, the CDR3 is TGTGCCAGCAGTGAATACGGACAGCGGACTGAAGCTTTCTTT. This encodes CASSEYGQRTEAFF.

This rearrangement joins TRBV12-3 or TRBV12-4 to TRBJ1-2; D is undetermined. The CDR3 is 13 residues long. With 2 bases removed from V and 8 bases from J, the gap between germline ends came to 12 bases. As DNA, the CDR3 is TGTGCCAGCAGTTTATCTGGGGTAGGCGGCTACACCTTC. Protein product: CASSLSGVGGYTF.

The rearrangement uses TRBV12-3 or TRBV12-4 and TRBJ1-3, with D possibly matching TRBD1 (5 bases). Between the trimmed V and J ends, which lost 1 base and 7 bases, there was a span of 11 bases. The CDR3 contains 14 residues. The CDR3 bases are TGTGCCAGCAGTTTAGTTGGCAGGGCGAACACCATATATTTT. Amino acids: CASSLVGRANTIYF.

This rearrangement joins TRBV7-2 to TRBJ2-1; 7 bases agree with TRBD1. Trimming at V came to 5 bases and at J to 1 base, leaving 5 bases not matched to a gene. CDR3 length equals 15 residues. From germline, CDR1 is SGHTA and CDR2 FQGNSA. CDR3 region: CASSLEGASYNEQFF. In DNA form, the CDR3 reads TGTGCCAGCAGCCTAGAGGGGGCGTCCTACAATGAGCAGTTCTTC.

The chain recombines TRBV7-9 with TRBJ1-1; D might be TRBD1 (6 bases). CDR1 is SEHNR, CDR2 FQNEAQ, per germline (reference sequence). CDR3 length: 14 residues. Trimming cost V 1 base and J 6 bases, with 12 bases left between them. This CDR3 is CASSLDRVGAEAFF. CDR3 in DNA: TGTGCCAGCAGCTTAGACAGGGTGGGCGCTGAAGCTTTCTTT.

This clonotype was seen repeatedly, ten times or more. The gene calls are TRBV6-2 or TRBV6-3 and TRBJ2-3, with 10 bases lining up with TRBD2. CDR3 size: 16 residues. With 2 bases clipped from V and 6 bases from J, the junction kept 8 bases outside the gene matches. Per the germline V gene, CDR1 is MNHEY and CDR2 is SVGEGT. The CDR3, as DNA: TGTGCCAGCAGTTACGCTAGCGGGAGTTCTACCGATACGCAGTATTTT. This gives the protein CASSYASGSSTDTQYF.

This clonotype has just a few counts. The V call is TRBV28, the J call TRBJ2-7, with a weak D call TRBD1 (6 bases). CDR3 length: 15 amino acids. Trimming stripped 6 bases from V and 0 bases from J, with 15 bases between. CDR1 is MDHEN, CDR2 SYDVKM, per germline. The CDR3 loop is CASRTQGADSYEQYF. CDR3 in DNA: TGTGCCAGCAGGACACAGGGCGCTGACTCCTACGAGCAGTACTTC. The variable domain in full, completed from reference TRBV28 and TRBJ2-7, reads DVKVTQSSRYLVKRTGEKVFLECVQDMDHENMFWYRQDPGLGLRLIYFSYDVKMKEKGDIPEGYSVSREKKERFSLILESASTNQTSMYLCASRTQGADSYEQYFGPGTRLTVT.

The gene calls are TRBV12-3 or TRBV12-4 and TRBJ1-2; 10 bases fit TRBD1. The V gene end was trimmed by 6 bases and the J gene end by 6 bases; junction bases not matched to a gene: 1. The CDR3 runs 12 residues. The CDR3 region has the DNA TGTGCCAGCAGGGGGACAGGGGATGGCTACACCTTC. Translated: CASRGTGDGYTF.

CDR3 loop: CASSRGADTGELFF. In DNA, the CDR3 is TGTGCCAGCTCACGAGGGGCGGACACCGGGGAGCTGTTTTTT. This chain joins TRBV18 and TRBJ2-2; the D gene could be TRBD1 or TRBD2 (5 bases each). This CDR3 comprises 14 residues. Trimming left V 4 bases short and J 3 bases short, with 9 bases between. CDR1 KGHSH and CDR2 LQKENI come from the germline V gene.

This chain joins TRBV28 and TRBJ2-1, with 11 bases identical to TRBD2. Per the germline V gene, CDR1 is MDHEN and CDR2 is SYDVKM. CDR3 length equals 16 residues. After removal of 10 bases from V and 0 bases from J, the junction contained 8 bases not matched to a gene. The CDR3 DNA is TGTGCCACCGGGACTAGCGGAGCCACCTCCTACAATGAGCAGTTCTTC. This sequence encodes CATGTSGATSYNEQFF. Variable domain in full (rest from reference TRBV28 and TRBJ2-1): DVKVTQSSRYLVKRTGEKVFLECVQDMDHENMFWYRQDPGLGLRLIYFSYDVKMKEKGDIPEGYSVSREKKERFSLILESASTNQTSMYLCATGTSGATSYNEQFFGPGTRLTVL.

In this sample, this clonotype turned up a few times. The rearrangement links TRBV20-1 to TRBJ1-3, with 10 bases that match TRBD1. The CDR3 runs 15 residues. V lost 1 base, J lost 3 bases, and 3 bases stayed unmatched. The germline V gene encodes CDR1 DFQATT and CDR2 SNEGSKA (reference sequence). The CDR3 DNA is TGCAGTGCTAGAGGAGACAGGGGGCATGGAAACACCATATATTTT. This sequence encodes CSARGDRGHGNTIYF.

This sequence joins TRBV4-2 and TRBJ2-7; possible D gene TRBD2, 6 bases. The CDR3 loop spans 16 amino acids. CDR1 and CDR2 from the germline V gene are LGHNA and YNFKEQ. V gave up 0 bases and J gave up 4 bases, with 16 bases separating them. In DNA, the CDR3 is TGTGCCAGCAGCCAAGATTTCAGTCGGCGGGGTTACGAGCAGTACTTC. Amino acids: CASSQDFSRRGYEQYF.

This rearrangement joins TRBV12-3 or TRBV12-4 to TRBJ1-1; 12 bases align to TRBD1. V trimming: 5 bases; J trimming: 6 bases; junction bases outside the gene matches: 1. The CDR3 is 13 amino acids. The CDR3, as DNA: TGTGCCAGCAGTGGGACAGGGGGCTCTGAAGCTTTCTTT. As protein: CASSGTGGSEAFF.

Many counts were recorded for this clonotype. The chain employs TRBV20-1 and TRBJ1-5, with a tentative D call TRBD1 (5 bases). CDR3 length equals 13 residues. The germline V gene encodes CDR1 DFQATT and CDR2 SNEGSKA (reference sequence). V lost 6 bases to trimming and J lost 4 bases, with 13 bases between them. The CDR3 DNA reads TGCAGTGCCGGGCGGGGGACGAATCAGCCCCAGCATTTT. Its protein product is CSAGRGTNQPQHF.

This clonotype occurred a few times. The chain has TRBV20-1 and TRBJ2-3; D possibly corresponds to TRBD2 (6 bases). V lost 5 bases, J lost 0 bases, and 9 bases lay in between. The germline CDR1 and CDR2 sequences are DFQATT and SNEGSKA (reference sequence). The CDR3 covers 13 residues. The CDR3: CSAVGGSTDTQYF. As DNA, the CDR3 is TGCAGTGCTGTCGGGGGTAGCACAGATACGCAGTATTTT.

This rearrangement joins TRBV3-1 to TRBJ1-5; perhaps TRBD1 as D (6 bases). Trimming removed 5 bases at V and 9 bases at J, with 14 bases between. The CDR3 covers 13 residues. Germline CDR1 is LGHDT and CDR2 is YNNKEL (reference sequence). CDR3 nucleotides: TGTGCCAGCAGCACGGACAGCGGGGGGCCCCAGCATTTT. Translating it yields CASSTDSGGPQHF.

CDR3 nucleotides: TGTGCCAGCAGCGCAAATACAGGGGGCACTGAAGCTTTCTTT. Translation: CASSANTGGTEAFF. The chain carries TRBV9 and TRBJ1-1; 8 bases are shared with TRBD1. V lost 3 bases and J lost 4; bases outside the gene matches: 5. The CDR3 is 14 amino acids. The germline gives CDR1 SGDLS, CDR2 YYNGEE. The variable domain in full, completed from reference TRBV9 and TRBJ1-1, reads DSGVTQTPKHLITATGQRVTLRCSPRSGDLSVYWYQQSLDQGLQFLIQYYNGEERAKGNILERFSAQQFPDLHSELNLSSLELGDSALYFCASSANTGGTEAFFGQGTRLTVV.

The sample holds a few counts of this clonotype. The chain couples TRBV4-3 to TRBJ2-7; 8 positions match TRBD1. Germline V gene lookup returns CDR1 LGHNA and CDR2 YSLEER. The CDR3 contains 15 residues. Trimming removed 1 base from V and 4 bases from J; junction bases left unmatched: 6. In DNA, the CDR3 is TGCGCCAGCAGCCAAGCAGCAGGGGGCGCGTACGAGCAGTACTTC. It specifies CASSQAAGGAYEQYF.

The CDR3 nucleotides are TGTGCCAGCAGCACCGACCCATTACCCACAGATACGCAGTATTTT. Protein product: CASSTDPLPTDTQYF. The genes are TRBV7-9 and TRBJ2-3; no firm D call. The CDR3 consists of 15 residues. The V gene's germline CDR1 is SEHNR and CDR2 FQNEAQ (reference sequence). The V end lost 5 bases, the J end lost 2 bases, and 14 bases lay between the germline ends.

This clonotype has more than one count but fewer than ten. The chain links TRBV2 to TRBJ1-1; TRBD1 aligns across 7 bases. Germline-derived CDR1 and CDR2 are SNHLY and FYNNEI. With 4 bases clipped from V and 6 bases from J, the junction kept 2 bases outside the gene matches. This CDR3 spans 12 amino acids. The CDR3 DNA reads as TGTGCCAGCAGTGGACAGGGTGCTGAAGCTTTCTTT. This encodes CASSGQGAEAFF.